This T cell receptor beta chain was sequenced for a study of T cell repertoires in cytomegalovirus infection. Study-level background: HLA-B-restricted CMV epitopes that are well studied were used alongside recently identified HLA-C-restricted ones. Study-wide results and caveats: The response measured ex vivo was dominated by TCR beta clonotypes (HLA-C-restricted and CMV-specific).

Per germline, CDR1 ENHRY and CDR2 SYGVKD. V shed 6 bases and J shed 2 bases, with 8 bases lying between them. This CDR3 comprises 12 residues. A word on this clonotype: Its antigen is undetermined.

TCRdb passed the reads through MiXCR, listing each CDR3 protein once. Among some 920,000 distinct CDR3 sequences listed, about a third were seen once. This TCR derives from a human donor in good health (CMV status not recorded). Some clones in this sample may be carry-over from other donors' samples. This chain uses TRBV10-3 with TRBJ2-7, with D unresolved. The sample consisted of cultured CD8+ T cells from PBMCs, taken from culture after CMV antigen stimulation. The CDR3 region is CAIRTSTYEQYF. CDR3 in DNA: TGTGCCATCAGGACCTCTACCTACGAGCAGTACTTC.